This T cell receptor (beta chain) was identified during a study of cytomegalovirus exposure and HLA in healthy donors. A remark on this clone: Other DNA sequences in this sample translate to the same CDR3.

Use of 60 Vbeta and 13 Jbeta primers characterized the PCR. The assay was immunoSEQ multiplex PCR, and TCRdb's table has in-frame clones only and misses some. The sample holds about 90,000 clones, about 69% seen once. V was pared by 8 bases and J by 4 bases, with 6 bases of the junction left unmatched. The germline V gene has CDR1 MNHNS and CDR2 SASEGT. CDR3 size: 15 residues. This sequence was found in a young woman in good health and CMV-seropositive. The chain is built from TRBV6-1 and TRBJ2-6, with 9 bases that match TRBD2. Specimen: PBMCs. In DNA, the CDR3 is TGTGCCAGCCCTGCGGGAGGGGCGGGGGCCAACGTCCTGACTTTC. This codes for CASPAGGAGANVLTF.